A selection of T cell receptor beta chains follows, all from one sample in a study of shared clonotypes between healthy human individuals. TCRdb's copy holds only in-frame clones and misses some; the assay was immunoSEQ multiplex PCR. In the table there are millions of clones, around 95% of which are singletons. Sequenced material: naive CD4+ T cells sorted from blood. These receptors were obtained from a man in his late teens or twenties in good health. Both conserved end residues are part of each CDR3. The order of the fields is D gene, V gene, J gene, clone size, CDR3 protein, CDR3 DNA. D genes are given only for firm matches. Only some rows state a clone size, as once, few, many or a class for expanded clones.

NA,TRBV4-1,TRBJ2-7,NA,CASSQAQTSSYEQYF,TGCGCCAGCAGCCAAGCACAGACAAGCTCCTACGAGCAGTACTTC
NA,TRBV6-5,TRBJ1-5,NA,CASSPGPTQPQHF,TGTGCCAGCAGCCCAGGTCCCACTCAGCCCCAGCATTTT
NA,TRBV6-6,TRBJ2-7,NA,CASRMMGSSYEQYF,TGTGCCAGCAGGATGATGGGGAGCTCCTACGAGCAGTACTTC
TRBD1,TRBV5-1,TRBJ2-7,NA,CASQGQGGSEQYF,TGCGCCAGCCAGGGACAGGGAGGTTCCGAGCAGTACTTC
TRBD1,TRBV28,TRBJ1-4,NA,CASSPTLGDSITNEKLFF,TGTGCCAGCAGCCCTACCCTTGGGGACAGTATAACTAATGAAAAACTGTTTTTT
NA,TRBV2,TRBJ2-5,once,CASNGGWGVQETQYF,TGTGCCAGCAACGGGGGATGGGGGGTGCAAGAGACCCAGTACTTC
NA,TRBV4-2,TRBJ2-5,NA,CASSSPGAGQQETQYF,TGTGCCAGCAGCTCGCCGGGAGCGGGCCAGCAAGAGACCCAGTACTTC
TRBD1,TRBV27,TRBJ1-6,once,CASSFSRDRGSAYNSPLHF,TGTGCCAGCAGTTTCTCCCGGGACAGGGGATCGGCCTATAATTCACCCCTCCACTTT
TRBD1,TRBV4-3,TRBJ1-2,NA,CASSQGDSGNYGYTF,TGCGCCAGCAGCCAAGGGGACAGTGGAAACTATGGCTACACCTTC
NA,TRBV11-3,TRBJ2-1,NA,CASSLDALARRFF,TGTGCCAGCAGCTTAGATGCACTAGCTCGTCGATTCTTC
NA,TRBV11-2,TRBJ2-3,NA,CASSHQVGYTDTQYF,TGTGCCAGCAGCCACCAGGTGGGGTACACAGATACGCAGTATTTT
NA,TRBV11-3,TRBJ2-5,NA,CASSLSTGIQETQYF,TGTGCCAGCAGCTTAAGTACAGGGATCCAAGAGACCCAGTACTTC
TRBD1,TRBV18,TRBJ1-2,NA,CASSPRDRALAPGDGYTF,TGTGCCAGCTCACCTCGGGACAGGGCCCTCGCCCCTGGTGATGGCTACACCTTC
TRBD2,TRBV4-3,TRBJ2-5,once,CASSQDLLAETQYF,TGCGCCAGCAGCCAAGATTTACTAGCGGAGACCCAGTACTTC
NA,TRBV30,TRBJ1-2,NA,CAWSPGVVGYTF,TGTGCCTGGAGCCCTGGGGTGGTCGGCTACACCTTC
NA,TRBV6-6,TRBJ2-5,NA,CASTDQETQYF,TGTGCCAGCACCGACCAAGAGACCCAGTACTTC
NA,TRBV5-4,TRBJ2-1,NA,CASSLGFGAYNEQFF,TGTGCCAGCAGCTTGGGGTTCGGCGCCTACAATGAGCAGTTCTTC